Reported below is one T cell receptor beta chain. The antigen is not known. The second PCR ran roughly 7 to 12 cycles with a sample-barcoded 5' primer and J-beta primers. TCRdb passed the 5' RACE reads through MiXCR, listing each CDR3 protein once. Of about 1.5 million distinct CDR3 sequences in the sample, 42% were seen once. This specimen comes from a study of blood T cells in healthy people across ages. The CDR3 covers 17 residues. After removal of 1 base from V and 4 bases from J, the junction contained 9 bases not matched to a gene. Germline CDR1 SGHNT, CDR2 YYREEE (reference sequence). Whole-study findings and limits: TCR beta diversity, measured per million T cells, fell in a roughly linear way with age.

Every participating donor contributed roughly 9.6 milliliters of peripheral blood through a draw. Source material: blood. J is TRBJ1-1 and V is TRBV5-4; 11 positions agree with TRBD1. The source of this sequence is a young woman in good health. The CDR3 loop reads CASSLPRTGGVGTEAFF. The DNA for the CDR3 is TGTGCCAGCAGCTTGCCCCGGACAGGGGGCGTCGGCACTGAAGCTTTCTTT. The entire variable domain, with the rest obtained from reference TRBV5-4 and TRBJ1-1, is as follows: ETGVTQSPTHLIKTRGQQVTLRCSSQSGHNTVSWYQQALGQGPQFIFQYYREEENGRGNFPPRFSGLQFPNYSSELNVNALELDDSALYLCASSLPRTGGVGTEAFFGQGTRLTVV.